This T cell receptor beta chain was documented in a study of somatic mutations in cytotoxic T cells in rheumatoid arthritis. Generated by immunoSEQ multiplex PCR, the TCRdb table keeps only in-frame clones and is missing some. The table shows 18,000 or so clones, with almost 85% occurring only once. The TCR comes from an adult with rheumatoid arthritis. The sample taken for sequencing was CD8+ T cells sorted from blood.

The CDR3 DNA sequence: TGCGCCAGCAGCCAAGATCTTCGGGGAAACACCATATATTTT. This translates into CASSQDLRGNTIYF. The chain couples TRBV4-1 to TRBJ1-3; D is uncertain. Trimming left V 0 bases short and J 4 bases short, with 7 bases between. The CDR3 loop spans 14 amino acids. Germline CDR1 is MGHRA and CDR2 is YSYEKL.